This T cell receptor (beta chain) derives from a study of human T cells and chemical hapten exposure. Stated time point: pre-sensitization, week 0. Treatment here: therapeutic diphenylcyclopropenone sensitization with weekly scalp DPC. The study extracted total RNA from unfractionated whole blood. The CDR3 is 13 amino acids. Germline V gene sequence: CDR1 MNHEY, CDR2 SVGEGT. The V gene end was trimmed by 4 bases and the J gene end by 5 bases; junction bases not matched to a gene: 2. TCRdb called the RACE reads again in MiXCR, with one record for every CDR3 protein. The sample includes about 50,000 distinct CDR3 sequences, 9.6% of them seen just once.

Sequencing used whole blood, obtained in connection with sensitization to the hapten diphenylcyclopropenone (DPC). V gene TRBV6-2 or TRBV6-3 combines with J gene TRBJ2-7, with 10 bases fitting TRBD2. The origin of this receptor is a woman aged 30 to 39 with alopecia areata. Some clones in this sample may be carry-over from other donors' samples. The CDR3 region is CASSSSGGNEQYF. In nucleotides, the CDR3 is TGTGCCAGCAGTTCTAGCGGGGGCAACGAGCAGTACTTC.